Below are 27 T cell receptor beta chains sequenced from a single sample in a study of OX40 agonist ivuxolimab in advanced cancers. Profiled with immunoSEQ multiplex PCR; TCRdb holds only in-frame clones, not every one. The repertoire holds about 81,000 clones, more than 70% seen once, with approximately 0.47% in the top ten. This material consisted of CD4+ or CD8+ T cells sorted from blood, taken in a trial of the OX40 agonist ivuxolimab. The receptors shown here come from an adult with an advanced solid tumor such as melanoma, head and neck, liver or kidney cancer.

The chain employs TRBV18 and TRBJ2-1; unclear D gene. From germline, CDR1 is KGHSH and CDR2 LQKENI. V was shortened by 0 bases and J by 10 bases, with 10 bases between the two germline ends. The CDR3 runs to 13 residues. CDR3 sequence reads: CASSPPASYEQFF. The CDR3 DNA reads as TGTGCCAGCTCACCACCCGCTAGTTACGAGCAGTTCTTC. The full variable domain, its missing parts supplied by reference TRBV18 and TRBJ2-1, is NAGVMQNPRHLVRRRGQEARLRCSPMKGHSHVYWYRQLPEEGLKFMVYLQKENIIDESGMPKERFSAEFPKEGPSILRIQQVVRGDSAAYFCASSPPASYEQFFGPGTRLTVL.

The chain carries TRBV11-2 and TRBJ1-5; D is ambiguous. CDR3 length: 14 amino acids. Trimming pared 2 bases from V and 7 bases from J, leaving 12 bases between. CDR1 is SGHAT and CDR2 is FQNNGV in the germline V gene. The CDR3 coding sequence is TGTGCCAGCAGCTTAATGACGGCGGGACAGCCCCAGCATTTT. Translated: CASSLMTAGQPQHF.

The chain has TRBV5-6 and TRBJ2-7; 8 bases align to TRBD2. The J segment lost 7 bases and the V segment lost 2 bases, leaving 17 bases of the junction unmatched. The CDR3 length is 17 residues. Germline CDR1 reads SGHDT; CDR2 reads YYEEEE. The CDR3 DNA reads TGTGCCAGCAGCTTATACGAGCTGTCGCGGGGGGCGGGGGAGCAGTACTTC. This sequence encodes CASSLYELSRGAGEQYF.

V usage is TRBV5-1 and J usage is TRBJ2-2, with TRBD1 identical over 7 bases. This CDR3 is 16 amino acids long. Germline CDR1 SGHRS, CDR2 YFSETQ. V shed 0 bases and J 7 bases; nucleotides not matched to a gene: 9. CDR3 in amino acids: CASSLAGTSGGGELFF. In DNA form, the CDR3 reads TGCGCCAGCAGCTTGGCCGGGACCTCAGGGGGCGGGGAGCTGTTTTTT.

The V call is TRBV6-1, the J call TRBJ1-2; TRBD1 is a possible D gene (6 bases). CDR1 MNHNS and CDR2 SASEGT come from the germline V gene. This CDR3 has 13 residues. V lost 6 bases to trimming and J lost 5 bases, with 13 bases between them. The CDR3 protein is CASSPGRGYGYTF. CDR3 nucleotides: TGTGCCAGCAGCCCGGGGAGGGGGTATGGCTACACCTTC.

J is TRBJ2-1 and V is TRBV7-7, with TRBD2 matching 8 bases. The CDR3 is 15 amino acids. Looked up from germline, CDR1 is SSHAT and CDR2 is FNYEAQ (reference sequence). The V segment lost 3 bases and the J segment 5 bases; nucleotides outside the gene matches: 6. The CDR3 spells CASSLGLVGNNEQFF. The CDR3 DNA follows: TGTGCCAGCAGCTTGGGACTAGTGGGGAACAATGAGCAGTTCTTC.

V and J are TRBV5-4 and TRBJ1-4; possible D gene TRBD1, 6 bases. V lost 4 bases to trimming and J lost 8 bases, with 18 bases between them. Per the germline V gene, CDR1 is SGHNT and CDR2 is YYREEE (reference sequence). CDR3 length equals 15 residues. The CDR3 is CASSMGALGREKLFF. The CDR3 nucleotides read TGTGCCAGCAGCATGGGGGCCCTGGGTAGGGAAAAACTGTTTTTT.

The chain combines TRBV5-4 with TRBJ2-3, with D maybe TRBD2 (6 bases). The CDR3 runs to 16 residues. CDR1 is SGHNT and CDR2 is YYREEE in the germline V gene (reference sequence). The ends were cut back, 4 bases at V and 2 bases at J, with 17 bases in the middle. The CDR3 DNA reads as TGTGCCAGCAGCCCGAATAGTGGGGGGTTCACAGATACGCAGTATTTT. This codes for CASSPNSGGFTDTQYF.

The chain combines TRBV10-2 with TRBJ2-3, with D perhaps matching TRBD2 (7 bases). Germline V lookup: CDR1 WSHSY, CDR2 SAAADI. V lost 3 bases to trimming and J lost 6 bases, with 22 bases between them. This CDR3 is 17 amino acids long. The DNA of the CDR3 is TGCGCCAGCAGTGATATAAGGGGGGGGAGCGGGTGGGATACGCAGTATTTT. This codes for CASSDIRGGSGWDTQYF.

The chain joins TRBV7-2 to TRBJ1-5; no clear D gene. Trimming removed 2 bases from V and 0 bases from J, with 14 bases in between. This CDR3 is built from 17 residues. Germline CDR1 is SGHTA and CDR2 is FQGNSA. CDR3 sequence: CASSLRGGPNSNQPQHF. The CDR3 nucleotides read TGTGCCAGCAGCTTAAGAGGAGGGCCCAATAGCAATCAGCCCCAGCATTTT.

The J gene is TRBJ2-3, the V gene TRBV5-1, with a tentative D call TRBD2 (6 bases). Germline CDR1 and CDR2: SGHRS and YFSETQ. The CDR3 runs to 16 residues. V was trimmed by 3 bases and J by 0 bases, leaving 14 bases between them. The CDR3 nucleotides read TGCGCCAGCAGCTCCGTAGTGGGGGGAAGCACAGATACGCAGTATTTT. It encodes CASSSVVGGSTDTQYF.

The chain joins TRBV28 to TRBJ2-6, with no clear D. This CDR3 is built from 16 residues. Trimming cost V 5 bases and J 2 bases, with 13 bases left between them. Germline loops: CDR1 MDHEN, CDR2 SYDVKM. CDR3 nucleotides: TGTGCCAGCAGTCGCCCTGTCATGGCTGGGGCCAACGTCCTGACTTTC. It yields the protein CASSRPVMAGANVLTF.

J is TRBJ2-7 and V is TRBV5-1; D may be TRBD1 (5 bases). Trimming removed 5 bases from V and 0 bases from J, with 12 bases in between. The CDR3 totals 14 residues. CDR1 is SGHRS, CDR2 YFSETQ, per germline. The CDR3 spells CASRDQGRSYEQYF. CDR3 sequence (DNA): TGCGCCAGCAGGGACCAGGGCCGCTCCTACGAGCAGTACTTC.

The V and J genes are TRBV6-6 and TRBJ2-7, with D maybe TRBD1 (6 bases). The CDR3 runs 14 residues. V lost 2 bases and J 4 bases, leaving 12 bases between the germline ends. Germline CDR1 MNHNY, CDR2 SVGAGI (reference sequence). This CDR3 is CASSYPGEGYEQYF. The DNA for the CDR3 is TGTGCCAGCAGTTACCCAGGGGAAGGGTACGAGCAGTACTTC.

This clone has a handful of counts. The chain is built from TRBV20-1 and TRBJ1-1; D unclear. Germline-derived CDR1 and CDR2 are DFQATT and SNEGSKA (reference sequence). This CDR3 is built from 11 residues. Trimming took 6 bases from V and 1 from J, leaving 6 bases between them. Here the CDR3 reads CSAAGNTEAFF. Here the CDR3 DNA reads TGCAGTGCCGCCGGGAACACTGAAGCTTTCTTT.

This rearrangement joins TRBV5-4 to TRBJ2-7; D is perhaps TRBD1 (5 bases). The CDR3 is made up of 14 amino acids. Between the trimmed V and J ends, which lost 4 bases and 4 bases, there was a span of 15 bases. From germline, CDR1 is SGHNT and CDR2 YYREEE (reference sequence). The CDR3 DNA sequence: TGTGCCAGCAGCCCGCAGGGTGTAGGGTACGAGCAGTACTTC. Translation gives CASSPQGVGYEQYF.

V and J are TRBV4-2 and TRBJ1-5; no firm D call. The CDR3 has 17 residues. Trimming took 4 bases from V and 0 from J, leaving 16 bases between them. CDR1 and CDR2 from the germline V gene are LGHNA and YNFKEQ. The chain's CDR3 is CASSPSPGGDSNQPQHF. The CDR3 coding sequence is TGTGCCAGCAGCCCTTCCCCTGGTGGGGATAGCAATCAGCCCCAGCATTTT.

The V and J genes are TRBV18 and TRBJ2-7; D is uncertain. This CDR3 contains 14 residues. Trimming removed 6 bases at V and 0 bases at J, with 12 bases between. Germline V CDR1 and CDR2: KGHSH, LQKENI. DNA of the CDR3: TGTGCCAGCTCGCAACTTAGGAGCTCCTACGAGCAGTACTTC. It codes for CASSQLRSSYEQYF.

The J gene is TRBJ1-1, the V gene TRBV7-2; 7 bases are shared with TRBD1. The V and J ends lost 5 bases and 5 bases, in that order; junction bases with no gene match: 11. The CDR3 totals 15 residues. Germline V lookup: CDR1 SGHTA, CDR2 FQGNSA. CDR3 in amino acids: CASSLTRQGGTEAFF. In DNA, the CDR3 is TGTGCCAGCAGCCTCACCCGACAGGGTGGAACTGAAGCTTTCTTT.

This clone was observed a single time. V gene TRBV4-2 combines with J gene TRBJ1-1, with D perhaps TRBD1 (6 bases). The CDR3 loop spans 12 amino acids. Trimming took 4 bases from V and 6 from J, leaving 9 bases between them. CDR1 and CDR2 (germline): LGHNA, YNFKEQ. As DNA, the CDR3 is TGTGCCAGCAGCCCGACAGGCGCTGAAGCTTTCTTT. Protein sequence: CASSPTGAEAFF.

Comment on this clone: Within the sample, other DNA sequences also encode this same CDR3. This sequence joins TRBV19 and TRBJ2-7; 9 nucleotides align to TRBD1. V lost 5 bases and J lost 2; bases outside the gene matches: 10. This CDR3 has 16 amino acids. The germline V gene has CDR1 LNHDA and CDR2 SQIVND (reference sequence). The DNA for the CDR3 is TGTGCCAGTAGTTCCCCCGGGACAGGGTCAACCTACGAGCAGTACTTC. It translates to CASSSPGTGSTYEQYF.

The V call is TRBV6-5, the J call TRBJ1-5, with 12 bases matching TRBD1. This CDR3 contains 14 residues. Germline V lookup: CDR1 MNHEY, CDR2 SVGAGI. V dropped 6 bases and J dropped 6; count of bases not matched to a gene: 3. As DNA, the CDR3 is TGTGCCAGCAGGAAGGGACAGGGGGCTCAGCCCCAGCATTTT. Its protein is CASRKGQGAQPQHF.

In DNA, the CDR3 is TGTGCCAGCAACAGGGGGCAAGAGACCCAGTACTTC. This translates into CASNRGQETQYF. This chain connects TRBV6-1 to TRBJ2-5, with 8 bases lining up with TRBD1. The CDR3 length is 12 residues. The germline V gene has CDR1 MNHNS and CDR2 SASEGT. J gave up 2 bases and V 7 bases, and 0 bases lay outside the gene matches.

Of note for this clone: The junction departs from germline at one end; a sequencing error may be responsible. J is TRBJ1-2 and V is TRBV7-9, with unresolved D. The CDR3 sequence is 13 residues long. Germline V gene lookup returns CDR1 SEHNR and CDR2 FQNEAQ (reference sequence). The CDR3 DNA reads as TGTGCCAGCACCTTAGTAGGGAGCTATGGCTACACCTTC. This translates into CASTLVGSYGYTF. Combining the CDR3 with reference TRBV7-9 and TRBJ1-2 gives the whole variable domain DTGVSQNPRHKITKRGQNVTFRCDPISEHNRLYWYRQTLGQGPEFLTYFQNEAQLEKSRLLSDRFSAERPKGSFSTLEIQRTEQGDSAMYLCASTLVGSYGYTFGSGTRLTVV.

With regard to this clone: Mismatch with germline at one junction end may stem from a read error. The chain employs TRBV7-2 and TRBJ2-2, with TRBD2 matching over 8 bases. The CDR3 consists of 14 residues. Germline V gives CDR1 SGHTA, CDR2 FQGNSA. The CDR3 protein is CASSVAGITGELFF. As DNA, the CDR3 is TGTGCCAGCAGCGTAGCGGGGATCACCGGGGAGCTGTTTTTT.

The rearrangement uses TRBV7-9 and TRBJ2-3, with TRBD1 identical over 8 bases. CDR1 and CDR2 from the germline V gene are SEHNR and FQNEAQ (reference sequence). The CDR3 has 15 amino acids. V shed 4 bases and J 4 bases; nucleotides not matched to a gene: 7. The CDR3 region is CASSSSPGGADTQYF. CDR3 sequence (DNA): TGTGCCAGCAGCTCTTCCCCAGGGGGCGCAGATACGCAGTATTTT. Together with reference TRBV7-9 and TRBJ2-3, the CDR3 gives the full variable domain: DTGVSQNPRHKITKRGQNVTFRCDPISEHNRLYWYRQTLGQGPEFLTYFQNEAQLEKSRLLSDRFSAERPKGSFSTLEIQRTEQGDSAMYLCASSSSPGGADTQYFGPGTRLTVL.

The rearrangement joins TRBV2 to TRBJ1-1; D not certain. Between the trimmed V and J ends, which lost 6 bases and 0 bases, there was a span of 5 bases. There are 12 residues in the CDR3. Germline V CDR1 and CDR2: SNHLY, FYNNEI. The CDR3 reads CASSPVNTEAFF. CDR3 DNA: TGTGCCAGCAGCCCCGTGAACACTGAAGCTTTCTTT.